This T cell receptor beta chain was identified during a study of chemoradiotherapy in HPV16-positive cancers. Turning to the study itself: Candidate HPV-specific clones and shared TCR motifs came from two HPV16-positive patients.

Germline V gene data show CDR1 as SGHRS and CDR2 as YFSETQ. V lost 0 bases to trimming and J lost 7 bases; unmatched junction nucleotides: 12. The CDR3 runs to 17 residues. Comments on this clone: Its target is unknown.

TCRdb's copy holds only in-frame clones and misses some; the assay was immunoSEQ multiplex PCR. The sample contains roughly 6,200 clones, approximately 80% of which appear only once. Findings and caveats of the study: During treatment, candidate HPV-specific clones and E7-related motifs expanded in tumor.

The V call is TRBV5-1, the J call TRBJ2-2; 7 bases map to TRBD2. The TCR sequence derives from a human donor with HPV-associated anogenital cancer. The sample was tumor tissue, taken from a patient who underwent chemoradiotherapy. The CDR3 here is CASSLATGTGGNGELFF. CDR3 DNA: TGCGCCAGCAGCTTGGCTACCGGGACGGGGGGAAACGGGGAGCTGTTTTTT. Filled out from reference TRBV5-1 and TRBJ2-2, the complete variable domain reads KAGVTQTPRYLIKTRGQQVTLSCSPISGHRSVSWYQQTPGQGLQFLFEYFSETQRNKGNFPGRFSGRQFSNSRSEMNVSTLELGDSALYLCASSLATGTGGNGELFFGEGSRLTVL.